These T cell receptor beta chains were read from a single sample in a study of T cell repertoires in cytomegalovirus infection. Their antigen targets remain unknown. TCRdb re-derived calls from the reads in MiXCR, one entry per CDR3 protein. The table includes 100,000 to 150,000 distinct CDR3 sequences, roughly a quarter detected once. What was sequenced was PBMCs, sequenced either directly or after in vitro stimulation (not recorded which). The receptors come from a human donor in good health (CMV status not recorded). Some clones in this sample may be carry-over from other donors' samples. Each CDR3 is given with its conserved first and last residue. D genes are given only for firm matches. Some rows mark clone size as missing; the rest say once, few, many or name a class of expanded clone.

len,v_gene,j_gene,abundance,d_gene,CDR3nt,CDR3aa
13,TRBV30,TRBJ1-5,.,.,TGTGCCTGGAGTCCCCTGAATAATCAGCCCCAGCATTTT,CAWSPLNNQPQHF
14,TRBV11-2,TRBJ1-2,.,.,TGTGCCAGCAGCTTAGGTTTAACTAACTATGGCTACACCTTC,CASSLGLTNYGYTF
17,TRBV6-2/TRBV6-3,TRBJ2-3,few,TRBD2,TGTGCCAGCAGCCGCGGACTAGCGGGCCGGGGGGCAGATACGCAGTATTTT,CASSRGLAGRGADTQYF
14,TRBV5-1,TRBJ2-2,.,TRBD1,TGCGCCAGCCAGACAGGGGGCGCAACCGGGGAGCTGTTTTTT,CASQTGGATGELFF
16,TRBV5-6,TRBJ1-1,few,.,TGTGCCAGCAGCTTGTGGGGAAGGCAGACACACACTGAAGCTTTCTTT,CASSLWGRQTHTEAFF
13,TRBV20-1,TRBJ2-3,.,.,TGCAGTGCTGCGGTTGGGTCCACAGATACGCAGTATTTT,CSAAVGSTDTQYF
16,TRBV4-3,TRBJ2-1,few,TRBD2,TGCGCCAGCAGCCAAACTAGCGATCGCTCCTACAATGAGCAGTTCTTC,CASSQTSDRSYNEQFF
15,TRBV7-9,TRBJ2-1,few,.,TGTGCCAGCAGCTTAGTTCAGGGTAGCGTGGCTGAGCAGTTCTTC,CASSLVQGSVAEQFF
12,TRBV2,TRBJ2-3,.,.,TGTGCCAGCCAACTTTGGCGCGCTAGTCCGTATTTT,CASQLWRASPYF
13,TRBV15,TRBJ2-5,.,TRBD1,TGTGCCACCAGCTGGGGACAGAAAGAGACCCAGTACTTC,CATSWGQKETQYF
17,TRBV12-3/TRBV12-4,TRBJ2-1,.,.,TGTGCCAGCAGTTTCCCCTTTACCTTGGACTCCTACAATGAGCAGTTCTTC,CASSFPFTLDSYNEQFF
17,TRBV4-3,TRBJ1-2,.,.,TGCGCCAGCAGCCAAGAAGTTTGGGGCCGTGCTATTGGAGGCTACACCTTC,CASSQEVWGRAIGGYTF
14,TRBV11-2,TRBJ1-2,few,.,TGTGCCAGCAGCCTAGGGGACGCTAACTATGGCTACACCTTC,CASSLGDANYGYTF
16,TRBV28,TRBJ1-3,.,TRBD1,TGTGCCAGCAGTAGTTACAGGGGGAAGGGAGGAAACACCATATATTTT,CASSSYRGKGGNTIYF
14,TRBV7-2,TRBJ2-5,many,.,TGTGCCAGCAGCTTACATACACAGTTCGGGACCCAGTACTTC,CASSLHTQFGTQYF
15,TRBV10-3,TRBJ2-5,few,.,TGTGCCATCAGTGAGGTAGCAGAGCCCTCTAAGACCCAGTACTTC,CAISEVAEPSKTQYF
14,TRBV10-3,TRBJ2-7,few,TRBD1,TGTGCCATCAGTGGTGGACAGGGCTCGTACGAGCAGTACTTC,CAISGGQGSYEQYF
15,TRBV13,TRBJ2-6,.,.,TGTGCCAGCAGCCCAAACCCCTTGGGGGCCAACGTCCTGACTTTC,CASSPNPLGANVLTF
15,TRBV28,TRBJ1-2,.,.,TGTGCCAGCAGTACGGGGGGGAGTATGGACTATGGCTACACCTTC,CASSTGGSMDYGYTF
12,TRBV19,TRBJ2-1,.,.,TGTGCCAGTAGTATAGTTCGGGGAAGGCAGTTCTTC,CASSIVRGRQFF
16,TRBV7-6,TRBJ2-7,many,.,TGTGCCAGCAGCCCGAATCGATACAGGGCACCCTACGAGCAGTACTTC,CASSPNRYRAPYEQYF
17,TRBV10-3,TRBJ2-1,few,TRBD2,TGTGCCATCAGTGCAATGGTAGCGGGAGGGTGGTACAATGAGCAGTTCTTC,CAISAMVAGGWYNEQFF
15,TRBV6-5,TRBJ2-3,.,.,TGTGCCAGCAGTTACGTAGCGTCTAGCACAGATACGCAGTATTTT,CASSYVASSTDTQYF